A single sample gave rise to the 25 T cell receptor beta chains below, sequenced in a study of a mutant IDH1 vaccine in newly diagnosed glioma. No antigens are known for them. Profiled with immunoSEQ multiplex PCR; TCRdb holds only in-frame clones, not every one. The sample includes roughly 130,000 clones, just under 80% of them seen just once. This sample's time point: week 11, during vaccination. What each vaccine dose contained was 300 ug of mutant IDH1 20-mer peptide, accompanied by topical imiquimod. The material sequenced was PBMCs, taken from a glioma patient whose treatment included an IDH1 peptide vaccine. These receptors came from a man aged 35 to 55 with glioma.

This chain connects TRBV15 to TRBJ2-1; no clear D. The V end was cut by 5 bases, the J end by 6 bases, with 11 bases between. The CDR3 contains 13 residues. Germline V gene data show CDR1 as LNHNV and CDR2 as YYDKDF (reference sequence). The CDR3 coding sequence is TGTGCCACCAGCTTCCTCCTCCCCAATGAGCAGTTCTTC. This encodes CATSFLLPNEQFF.

The V gene is TRBV6-5, the J gene TRBJ1-3, with TRBD1 as a possible D gene (6 bases). The CDR3 length is 15 residues. Germline values: CDR1 MNHEY, CDR2 SVGAGI. V lost 3 bases, J lost 1 base, and 10 bases lay in between. CDR3 coding DNA: TGTGCCAGCAGTTATTTGGGGGCGTCTGGAAACACCATATATTTT. This encodes CASSYLGASGNTIYF.

With regard to this clone: One end of the junction is discordant with germline, which a read error may explain. The rearrangement joins TRBV7-8 to TRBJ2-6; TRBD1 matches 8 bases. CDR3 length equals 13 residues. Germline CDR1 is SGHVS and CDR2 is FQNEAQ. The CDR3 is CASSLLGTGLSAF. Written as DNA, the CDR3 is TGTGCCAGCAGCTTATTAGGGACAGGACTCAGCGCTTTC.

V gene TRBV19 combines with J gene TRBJ2-2; D possibly corresponds to TRBD1 (6 bases). Germline V gives CDR1 LNHDA, CDR2 SQIVND (reference sequence). The CDR3 runs to 17 residues. The V gene lost 5 bases and the J gene lost 3 bases, with 19 bases spanning the gap. The CDR3 DNA is TGTGCCAGTAGTCCCCTGGCTGAGACAGGCGACACCGGGGAGCTGTTTTTT. Protein: CASSPLAETGDTGELFF.

There are many counts of this clone. The chain combines TRBV10-3 with TRBJ1-1; 7 bases match TRBD1. With 6 bases clipped from V and 3 bases from J, the junction kept 4 bases outside the gene matches. The CDR3 runs 13 residues. Per the germline V gene, CDR1 is ENHRY and CDR2 is SYGVKD. CDR3 nucleotides: TGTGCCATCAGAGGGGGCAGGGACACTGAAGCTTTCTTT. This translates into CAIRGGRDTEAFF.

V is TRBV11-2 and J is TRBJ1-1; 8 bases agree with TRBD1. CDR1 and CDR2 (germline): SGHAT, FQNNGV. The CDR3 extends over 14 amino acids. Trimming at V came to 5 bases and at J to 3 bases, leaving 5 bases not matched to a gene. The chain's CDR3 is CASSLAGGYTEAFF. The CDR3 DNA reads as TGTGCCAGCAGCCTCGCAGGGGGCTACACTGAAGCTTTCTTT.

This chain links TRBV18 with TRBJ1-1, with a tentative D call TRBD1 (6 bases). Trimming removed 1 base at V and 1 base at J, with 10 bases between. Germline-derived CDR1 and CDR2 are KGHSH and LQKENI. The CDR3 runs to 15 residues. In DNA, the CDR3 is TGTGCCAGCTCACCACGACGGGGGGCGAACACTGAAGCTTTCTTT. Encoded protein: CASSPRRGANTEAFF.

This chain uses TRBV4-3 with TRBJ2-3; TRBD2 might be the D (6 bases). The germline V gene encodes CDR1 LGHNA and CDR2 YSLEER. V was shortened by 2 bases and J by 3 bases, with 12 bases between the two germline ends. This CDR3 contains 15 residues. Here the CDR3 DNA reads TGCGCCAGCAGCCAAAACCCCCGGGGGACAGATACGCAGTATTTT. Amino acids: CASSQNPRGTDTQYF.

The chain has TRBV5-1 and TRBJ2-6; 9 positions match TRBD1. This CDR3 is built from 17 residues. Losses at the gene ends were 4 bases for V and 4 bases for J; bases not matched to a gene: 9. CDR1 and CDR2 (germline): SGHRS, YFSETQ. CDR3 nucleotide sequence: TGCGCCAGCAGCGCCGGGACAGGGTTTTCCGGGGCCAACGTCCTGACTTTC. It specifies CASSAGTGFSGANVLTF.

V and J are TRBV4-2 and TRBJ2-5, with a possible D match to TRBD2 (5 bases). Between the trimmed V and J ends, which lost 0 bases and 1 base, there was a span of 15 bases. The CDR3 length is 17 residues. CDR1 and CDR2 (germline): LGHNA, YNFKEQ. The CDR3 nucleotides are TGTGCCAGCAGCCAAGATCGGCTAGCAGCCTCCCAAGAGACCCAGTACTTC. Its protein product is CASSQDRLAASQETQYF.

V and J are TRBV6-5 and TRBJ2-1; 10 bases map to TRBD2. Germline V gene sequence: CDR1 MNHEY, CDR2 SVGAGI. The V segment lost 5 bases and the J segment 6 bases; nucleotides outside the gene matches: 7. CDR3 size: 15 residues. CDR3 DNA sequence: TGTGCCAGCAGTACGAGCGGGAGGGGAAGCAATGAGCAGTTCTTC. This encodes CASSTSGRGSNEQFF.

This clone came up a few times. The CDR3 reads CASSWGTGGNSPLHF. Here the CDR3 DNA reads TGTGCCAGCAGCTGGGGGACAGGGGGAAATTCACCCCTCCACTTT. The chain has TRBV5-6 and TRBJ1-6; 11 bases match TRBD1. This CDR3 is built from 15 residues. The V segment lost 3 bases and the J segment 7 bases; nucleotides outside the gene matches: 3. Germline CDR1 and CDR2: SGHDT and YYEEEE.

This clone was observed once. The genes are TRBV4-1 and TRBJ2-3; D gene unclear. Trimming took 1 base from V and 5 from J, leaving 19 bases between them. This CDR3 has 17 residues. The germline gives CDR1 MGHRA, CDR2 YSYEKL. The CDR3 bases are TGCGCCAGCAGCCAAGTCGGGCTCCGCAGCCTTCAAGATACGCAGTATTTT. Amino acids: CASSQVGLRSLQDTQYF.

The chain uses TRBV9 and TRBJ2-2; possibly TRBD1 for D (5 bases). Germline CDR1 is SGDLS and CDR2 is YYNGEE. The CDR3 runs 15 residues. Deletions cut 0 bases from V and 5 bases from J, with 11 bases between. In nucleotides, the CDR3 is TGTGCCAGCAGCGTAGTAGGGGTGTCGACCGGGGAGCTGTTTTTT. It translates to CASSVVGVSTGELFF.

This clone was counted a few times. V usage is TRBV11-2 and J usage is TRBJ2-2; D unclear. The V end lost 5 bases, the J end lost 1 base, and 11 bases lay between the germline ends. CDR3 length: 15 residues. Germline V lookup: CDR1 SGHAT, CDR2 FQNNGV. As DNA, the CDR3 is TGTGCCAGCAGCCCACAGCCGGGGAACACCGGGGAGCTGTTTTTT. Translation gives CASSPQPGNTGELFF.

In its sample, this clone was seen a few times. The chain combines TRBV5-5 with TRBJ2-1, with 8 bases matching TRBD1. V lost 0 bases and J lost 4; bases outside the gene matches: 0. The CDR3 is made up of 14 amino acids. Germline V gene data show CDR1 as SGHKS and CDR2 as YYEKEE (reference sequence). Here the CDR3 reads CASSLDRGYNEQFF. CDR3 nucleotides: TGTGCCAGCAGCTTGGACAGGGGGTACAATGAGCAGTTCTTC.

This clone was counted once. The chain couples TRBV11-2 to TRBJ2-1; D gene ambiguous. This CDR3 has 11 amino acids. The V and J ends lost 3 bases and 7 bases respectively, with 4 bases between them. The germline V gene encodes CDR1 SGHAT and CDR2 FQNNGV. The chain's CDR3 is CASSFGNEQFF. The CDR3 bases are TGTGCCAGCAGCTTCGGGAATGAGCAGTTCTTC.

This chain links TRBV18 with TRBJ1-6; TRBD1 aligns across 7 bases. This CDR3 is 16 amino acids long. Per the germline V gene, CDR1 is KGHSH and CDR2 is LQKENI. V dropped 5 bases and J dropped 5; count of bases not matched to a gene: 9. The CDR3 spells CASSDRVLGNNSPLHF. In nucleotides, the CDR3 is TGTGCCAGCTCAGACAGGGTCTTGGGCAATAATTCACCCCTCCACTTT.

The chain uses TRBV4-1 and TRBJ2-7, with D perhaps assigned TRBD1 or TRBD2 (6 bases each). The CDR3 spans 15 residues. V dropped 1 base and J dropped 1 base, with 11 bases sitting between them. The V gene's germline CDR1 is MGHRA and CDR2 YSYEKL. Here the CDR3 reads CASSQVRGPSYEQYF. The CDR3 DNA sequence: TGCGCCAGCAGCCAAGTCCGGGGGCCTTCCTACGAGCAGTACTTC.

V and J are TRBV6-5 and TRBJ2-5; D is perhaps TRBD2 (6 bases). Germline CDR1 is MNHEY and CDR2 is SVGAGI. This CDR3 is 13 amino acids long. V was shortened by 5 bases and J by 4 bases, with 11 bases between the two germline ends. DNA of the CDR3: TGTGCCAGCAGTCCGAGACTAGTAGAGACCCAGTACTTC. Encoded protein: CASSPRLVETQYF.

Written as DNA, the CDR3 is TGTGCCAGCAGTGTTTCCGGCGCGGGATACACTGAAGCTTTCTTT. Residues: CASSVSGAGYTEAFF. The V call is TRBV28, the J call TRBJ1-1; D remains unclear. Germline loops: CDR1 MDHEN, CDR2 SYDVKM. V gave up 5 bases and J gave up 3 bases, with 16 bases separating them. The CDR3 runs to 15 residues.

This chain connects TRBV9 to TRBJ2-7, with TRBD1 identical over 7 bases. Looked up from germline, CDR1 is SGDLS and CDR2 is YYNGEE. Unmatched junction bases numbered 9, after V lost 0 bases and J lost 3 bases. CDR3 size: 16 residues. CDR3 residues: CASSVAGTARDYEQYF. The CDR3 nucleotides are TGTGCCAGCAGCGTAGCCGGGACAGCTAGAGACTACGAGCAGTACTTC.

The genes are TRBV7-8 and TRBJ2-7, with 7 bases lining up with TRBD2. The CDR3 consists of 15 residues. In germline, CDR1 is SGHVS, CDR2 FQNEAQ. J gave up 3 bases and V 1 base, and 6 bases lay outside the gene matches. The chain's CDR3 is CASSLEFGGVYEQYF. The CDR3 nucleotides read TGTGCCAGCAGCTTAGAGTTTGGGGGGGTCTACGAGCAGTACTTC. Variable domain in full (rest from reference TRBV7-8 and TRBJ2-7): GAGVSQSPRYKVAKRGQDVALRCDPISGHVSLFWYQQALGQGPEFLTYFQNEAQLDKSGLPSDRFFAERPEGSVSTLKIQRTQQEDSAVYLCASSLEFGGVYEQYFGPGTRLTVT.

The chain links TRBV5-8 to TRBJ1-5; TRBD1 aligns across 8 bases. The V gene's germline CDR1 is SGHTS and CDR2 YDEGEE. J was trimmed by 4 bases and V by 4 bases; bases with no gene match: 10. The CDR3 extends over 16 amino acids. The CDR3 DNA sequence: TGTGCCAGCAGCCCTAGGACAGGGAGTCGGAATCAGCCCCAGCATTTT. This encodes CASSPRTGSRNQPQHF. The complete variable domain, with remaining parts taken from reference TRBV5-8 and TRBJ1-5, reads EAGVTQSPTHLIKTRGQQATLRCSPISGHTSVYWYQQALGLGLQFLLWYDEGEERNRGNFPPRFSGRQFPNYSSELNVNALELEDSALYLCASSPRTGSRNQPQHFGDGTRLSIL.

The V call is TRBV10-3, the J call TRBJ2-1, with D perhaps TRBD1 (5 bases). With 7 bases removed from V and 2 bases from J, the gap between germline ends came to 15 bases. The CDR3 covers 15 residues. Germline loops: CDR1 ENHRY, CDR2 SYGVKD. For the CDR3, the DNA is TGTGCCATCAAGGAACAGGCGGACCCCTACAATGAGCAGTTCTTC. Protein sequence: CAIKEQADPYNEQFF.